A selection of T cell receptor beta chains follows, all from one sample in a study of siplizumab effects on memory and regulatory T cells. Antigens for these TCRs are unknown. The assay was immunoSEQ multiplex PCR, and TCRdb's table has in-frame clones only and misses some. Of about 13,000 clones listed, approximately 39% are singletons. The sequenced material came from CFSE-low (dividing) CD8+ T cells sorted from an allogeneic mixed lymphocyte reaction. The receptors here all came from a human donor in good health; the cells came from an allogeneic mixed lymphocyte reaction. Both conserved end residues are part of each CDR3. A D gene is named only where the DNA matches it firmly. Where a row states a size, it is once, few, many or the class of an expanded clone; other rows omit it.

v_call	j_call	clone_size	d_call	cdr3_aa	cdr3_nt
TRBV27	TRBJ1-6	NA	NA	CASTRIPLLGPLHF	TGTGCCAGCACCCGGATCCCTCTACTAGGACCCCTCCACTTT
TRBV19	TRBJ1-1	few	NA	CASSVPPEAFF	TGTGCCAGTAGTGTACCTCCTGAAGCTTTCTTT
TRBV27	TRBJ2-5	few	TRBD1	CAIGGSQETQYF	TGTGCCATAGGGGGCAGTCAAGAGACCCAGTACTTC
TRBV9	TRBJ1-2	NA	TRBD1	CASSVWGTATNYGYTF	TGTGCCAGCAGCGTTTGGGGGACAGCCACTAACTATGGCTACACCTTC
TRBV4-2	TRBJ2-3	NA	TRBD2	CASSQDPTAGGPVDTQYF	TGTGCCAGCAGCCAAGACCCGACGGCGGGAGGGCCAGTGGATACGCAGTATTTT
TRBV15	TRBJ2-1	few	TRBD2	CATSRSGGGSEQFF	TGTGCCACCAGCAGGAGCGGGGGGGGCTCTGAGCAGTTCTTC
TRBV11-2	TRBJ2-7	medium-sized	TRBD1	CASSPGQGEVGEQYF	TGTGCCAGCAGCCCAGGACAGGGGGAGGTGGGCGAGCAGTACTTC
TRBV30	TRBJ2-7	NA	NA	CAWTAVDYEQYF	TGTGCCTGGACGGCGGTGGACTACGAGCAGTACTTC
TRBV19	TRBJ1-1	NA	NA	CASRAGIYRDQNTEAFF	TGTGCCAGTAGAGCCGGAATCTACAGGGACCAGAACACTGAAGCTTTCTTT
TRBV18	TRBJ2-7	NA	NA	CASSPPRGYEQYF	TGTGCCAGCTCACCACCGAGGGGCTACGAGCAGTACTTC
TRBV4-1	TRBJ2-7	NA	NA	CASSQAGLSPLPYF	TGCGCCAGCAGCCAAGCCGGACTTAGCCCACTCCCGTACTTC
TRBV6-5	TRBJ2-7	NA	NA	CASSPGGTSYEQYF	TGTGCCAGCAGTCCAGGGGGGACCTCCTACGAGCAGTACTTC
TRBV27	TRBJ1-2	NA	TRBD1	CASSVGQGALGGYTF	TGTGCCAGCAGTGTCGGACAGGGGGCCTTAGGGGGCTACACCTTC
TRBV11-2	TRBJ1-4	few	NA	CASSLGAGLWEKLFF	TGTGCCAGCAGCTTAGGCGCAGGCCTCTGGGAAAAACTGTTTTTT
TRBV30	TRBJ2-2	medium-sized	NA	CAWSFLNTGELFF	TGTGCCTGGAGTTTCTTGAACACCGGGGAGCTGTTTTTT
TRBV4-1	TRBJ2-7	once	NA	CASSQVQHYEQYF	TGCGCCAGCAGCCAAGTTCAACACTACGAGCAGTACTTC
TRBV9	TRBJ2-3	NA	NA	CASSVGGGNIDTQYF	TGTGCCAGCAGCGTAGGTGGGGGGAATATAGATACGCAGTATTTT
TRBV27	TRBJ1-5	few	NA	CASSLSSAGADNQPQHF	TGTGCCAGCAGTTTATCGTCCGCAGGGGCGGACAATCAGCCCCAGCATTTT
TRBV27	TRBJ2-5	few	TRBD2	CASRPGTSGPQETQYF	TGTGCCAGCAGGCCTGGGACTAGCGGACCCCAAGAGACCCAGTACTTC
TRBV7-3	TRBJ1-5	NA	NA	CASSLEVRQPQHF	TGTGCCAGCAGCTTAGAGGTTCGACAGCCCCAGCATTTT
TRBV4-2	TRBJ2-2	few	NA	CASSQVSGGPTGELFF	TGTGCCAGCAGCCAAGTTTCCGGGGGGCCCACCGGGGAGCTGTTTTTT
TRBV6-5	TRBJ2-1	medium-sized	NA	CASSYSYNEQFF	TGTGCCAGCAGTTACTCCTACAATGAGCAGTTCTTC
TRBV6-5	TRBJ1-2	few	TRBD1	CASSYGAGGIKGYTF	TGTGCCAGCAGTTACGGGGCAGGGGGTATTAAGGGCTACACCTTC